The TCR beta chain described here comes from a study of OX40 agonist ivuxolimab in advanced cancers. Notes on the research overall: Ivuxolimab was an agonistic, fully human IgG2 monoclonal antibody directed against OX40 (CD134), a costimulatory receptor. Prior anti-PD-1, anti-PD-L1 or anti-CTLA-4 therapy was permitted, and checkpoint inhibitors had been received by around 40% of dose-escalation patients. Among the approximately 50 dose-escalation patients, around 20 had hepatocellular carcinoma, around 15 melanoma, 9 renal cell carcinoma and 9 head and neck cancer. Intravenous ivuxolimab was administered to patients every 2 weeks at six dose levels: 0.01, 0.1, 0.3, 1.5, 3 and 10 mg/kg. Partial responses occurred in three dose-escalation patients, of whom one had hepatocellular carcinoma and two had cutaneous melanoma. The dose-escalation cohort was about 83% male with a mean age of around 64 years, ranging from about 23 to 85. The point of sequencing TCRbeta in the periphery was to test whether ivuxolimab changed TCR sequence diversity and drove clonal T-cell expansion. The monotherapy dose-escalation portion (N ≈ 52 patients) of the phase I ivuxolimab trial is reported in the paper.

The paper as a whole reports these results and caveats: On average, CD8+ T cells showed more expanded clones than CD4+ T cells after ivuxolimab. Clonal expansion of both CD4+ and CD8+ blood T cells was observed from baseline to week 6 at doses 0.1 to 3.0 mg/kg. The antigen specificity of the clonally expanded peripheral T cells was not determined. Low levels of normalized T-cell clonal expansion were also shown by some nonresponding patients. In partial responders in the 0.1-3.0 mg/kg groups, normalized peripheral clonal expansion was found to be among the lowest, especially among CD8+ T cells.

Looking up the germline V gene yields CDR1 SGHRS and CDR2 YFSETQ. From cysteine to phenylalanine, the CDR3 is 14 amino acids long. The only DNA kept is the CDR3, 42 bases in frame from the first base. Relative to germline, V is 0 bases shorter and J is 1 base shorter, with 7 bases between their ends. To sequence the TCRbeta CDR3 region, genomic DNA was isolated from the sorted cells. The immunoSEQ Assay was used for sequencing of TCRbeta CDR3 regions. TCRdb retrieved this table from immuneACCESS and kept in-frame rearrangements only. Not all clones are present; in checked studies, unresolved V genes account for under half, and no reason is known for the remainder. Across this sample there are around 56,000 clones, with about 76% seen only once. 1.2% of the sample is in the top ten clones. Turning to this clone: Its antigen is currently not known. One base away there is no much larger clone; base qualities are not given.

The trial excluded patients who had a history of autoimmune disease or who were on systemic immunosuppression. Peripheral blood for TCR sequencing was collected from all dose cohorts at baseline, on cycle 4 day 1, and on cycle 7 day 1. The samples were taken from a phase I, first-in-human, multicenter, open-label dose-escalation trial of ivuxolimab. The trial enrolled adults with locally advanced or metastatic head and neck squamous cell, hepatocellular, melanoma or renal cell carcinoma. Before TCR sequencing, CD4+ and CD8+ T cells were separately sorted from peripheral blood. Sequenced material: CD4+ or CD8+ T cells sorted from blood, taken in a trial of the OX40 agonist ivuxolimab. The sequence links TRBV5-1 to TRBJ2-5, with the identity of the D gene unclear. This TCR came from an adult with an advanced solid tumor such as melanoma, head and neck, liver or kidney cancer. The DNA sequence is given as TGCGCCAGCAGCTTGGTTCCGTCCCAAGAGACCCAGTACTTC. Its protein product is CASSLVPSQETQYF.